One sample yielded the 8 T cell receptor beta chains listed below, sequenced in a study of T cells expressing NK-cell markers. TCRdb reprocessed the 5' RACE reads, with one entry per CDR3 protein and no DNA. The sample has fewer than 550,000 distinct CDR3 sequences. The specimen was blood T cells: a sorted CD56 or NKG2C T cell subset, CD4+ or CD8+ T cells, or bulk PBMC T cells (not recorded which). These receptors were collected from a woman aged 50 to 60 in good health.

CDR3 amino acids: CASSFVKGEKLFF. The chain joins TRBV27 to TRBJ1-4; TCRdb's D call, TRBD1, is unchecked because there is no DNA. The germline V gene encodes CDR1 MNHEY and CDR2 SMNVEV (reference sequence). CDR3 size: 13 residues.

V usage is TRBV6-6 and J usage is TRBJ2-1; TCRdb outputs TRBD1, but without DNA this stays unchecked. Germline CDR1 MNHNY, CDR2 SVGAGI (reference sequence). This CDR3 has 12 amino acids. The CDR3 reads CASKSRGNEQFF.

This chain connects TRBV5-6 to TRBJ2-2; TCRdb's D call of TRBD1 is untestable without DNA. Germline CDR1 SGHDT, CDR2 YYEEEE. This CDR3 has 15 amino acids. The chain's CDR3 is CASRDRGRNTGELFF.

The chain carries TRBV11-2 and TRBJ1-2; TCRdb selects TRBD1, and the lack of DNA leaves this call unchecked. The CDR3 sequence is 15 residues long. CDR1 is SGHAT and CDR2 is FQNNGV in the germline V gene. The chain's CDR3 is CASRKMTGPNYGYTF.

The rearrangement links TRBV24-1 to TRBJ2-1; the TCRdb call, TRBD2, lacks DNA for checking. This CDR3 is 14 amino acids long. Looked up from germline, CDR1 is KGHDR and CDR2 is SFDVKD. CDR3 residues: CATQREGRYNEQFF.

The chain recombines TRBV3-1 with TRBJ2-6; as DNA is missing, the TRBD1 call by TCRdb cannot be tested. The CDR3 has 18 residues. In germline, CDR1 is LGHDT, CDR2 YNNKEL (reference sequence). CDR3 residues: CASSPRDRGLAGANVLTF.

V and J are TRBV20-1 and TRBJ2-3; with no DNA, the TCRdb D assignment of TRBD1 cannot be verified. CDR1 is DFQATT and CDR2 is SNEGSKA in the germline V gene (reference sequence). The CDR3 contains 16 residues. CDR3: CSANLRRDGRTDTQYF.

The chain employs TRBV3-1 and TRBJ2-4; as DNA is missing, the TRBD1 call by TCRdb cannot be tested. The germline gives CDR1 LGHDT, CDR2 YNNKEL (reference sequence). This CDR3 has 16 residues. The chain's CDR3 is CASSPRTGTIGNIQYF.